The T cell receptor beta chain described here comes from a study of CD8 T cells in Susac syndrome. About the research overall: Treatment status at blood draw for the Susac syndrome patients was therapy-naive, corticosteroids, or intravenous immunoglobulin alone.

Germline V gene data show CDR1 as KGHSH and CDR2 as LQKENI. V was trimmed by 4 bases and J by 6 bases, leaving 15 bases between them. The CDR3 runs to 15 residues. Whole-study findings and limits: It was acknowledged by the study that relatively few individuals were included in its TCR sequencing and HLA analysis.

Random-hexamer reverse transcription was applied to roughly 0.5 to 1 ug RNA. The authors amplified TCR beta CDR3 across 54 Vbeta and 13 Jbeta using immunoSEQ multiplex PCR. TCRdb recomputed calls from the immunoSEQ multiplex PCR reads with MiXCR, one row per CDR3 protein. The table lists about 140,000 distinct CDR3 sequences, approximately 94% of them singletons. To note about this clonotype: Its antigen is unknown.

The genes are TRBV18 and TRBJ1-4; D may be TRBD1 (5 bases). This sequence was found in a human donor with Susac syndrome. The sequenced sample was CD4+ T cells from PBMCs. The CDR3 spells CASSRRGSMYEKLFF. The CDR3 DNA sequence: TGTGCCAGCTCACGCCGGGGCAGCATGTATGAAAAACTGTTTTTT.